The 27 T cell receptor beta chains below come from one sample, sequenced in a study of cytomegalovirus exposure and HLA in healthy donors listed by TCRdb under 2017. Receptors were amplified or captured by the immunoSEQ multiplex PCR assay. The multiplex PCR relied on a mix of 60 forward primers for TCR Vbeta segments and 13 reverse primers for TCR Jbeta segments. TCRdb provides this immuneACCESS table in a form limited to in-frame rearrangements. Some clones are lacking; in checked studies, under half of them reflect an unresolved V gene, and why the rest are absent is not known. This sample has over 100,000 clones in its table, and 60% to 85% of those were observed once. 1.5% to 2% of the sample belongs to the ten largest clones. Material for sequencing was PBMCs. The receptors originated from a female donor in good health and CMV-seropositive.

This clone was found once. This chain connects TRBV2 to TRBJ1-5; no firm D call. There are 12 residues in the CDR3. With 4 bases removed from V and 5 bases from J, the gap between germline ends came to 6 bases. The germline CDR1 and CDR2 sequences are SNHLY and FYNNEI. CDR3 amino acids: CASSVSYQPQHF. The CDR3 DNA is TGTGCCAGCAGTGTGAGTTATCAGCCCCAGCATTTT.

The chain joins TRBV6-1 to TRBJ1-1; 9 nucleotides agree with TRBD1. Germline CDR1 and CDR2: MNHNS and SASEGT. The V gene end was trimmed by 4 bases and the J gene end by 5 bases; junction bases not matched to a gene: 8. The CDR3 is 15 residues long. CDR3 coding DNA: TGTGCCAGCAGTGTTACAGGGGGCGCGGGTACTGAAGCTTTCTTT. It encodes CASSVTGGAGTEAFF.

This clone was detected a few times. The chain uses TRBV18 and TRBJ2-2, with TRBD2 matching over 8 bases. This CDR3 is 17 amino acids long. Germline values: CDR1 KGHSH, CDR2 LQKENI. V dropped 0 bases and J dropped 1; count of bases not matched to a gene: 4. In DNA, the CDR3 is TGTGCCAGCTCACCACCGGTCGCGGGGGGGAACACCGGGGAGCTGTTTTTT. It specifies CASSPPVAGGNTGELFF. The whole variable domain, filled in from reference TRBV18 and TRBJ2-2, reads NAGVMQNPRHLVRRRGQEARLRCSPMKGHSHVYWYRQLPEEGLKFMVYLQKENIIDESGMPKERFSAEFPKEGPSILRIQQVVRGDSAAYFCASSPPVAGGNTGELFFGEGSRLTVL.

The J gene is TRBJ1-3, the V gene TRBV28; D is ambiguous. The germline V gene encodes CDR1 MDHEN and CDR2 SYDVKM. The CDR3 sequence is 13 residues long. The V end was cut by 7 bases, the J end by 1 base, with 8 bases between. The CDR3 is CASMEGSGNTIYF. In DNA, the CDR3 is TGTGCCAGCATGGAGGGTTCTGGAAACACCATATATTTT.

CDR3 nucleotide sequence: TGTGCCAGCAGCAACCGGGACGGGAGTAATTCACCCCTCCACTTT. Encoded protein: CASSNRDGSNSPLHF. The chain carries TRBV27 and TRBJ1-6; D may be TRBD1 (5 bases). V shed 6 bases and J shed 6 bases, with 15 bases lying between them. Germline V lookup: CDR1 MNHEY, CDR2 SMNVEV (reference sequence). This CDR3 has 15 residues.

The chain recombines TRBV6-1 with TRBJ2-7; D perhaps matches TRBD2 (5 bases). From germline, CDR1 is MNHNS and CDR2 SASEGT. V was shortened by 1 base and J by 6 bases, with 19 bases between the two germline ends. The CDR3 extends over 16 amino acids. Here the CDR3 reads CASSEGEHNPYAEQYF. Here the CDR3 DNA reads TGTGCCAGCAGTGAAGGGGAGCACAACCCTTACGCCGAGCAGTACTTC.

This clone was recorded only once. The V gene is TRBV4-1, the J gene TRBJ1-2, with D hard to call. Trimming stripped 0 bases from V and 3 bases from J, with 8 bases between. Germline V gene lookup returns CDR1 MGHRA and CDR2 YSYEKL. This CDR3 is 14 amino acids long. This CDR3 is CASSQDQTYYGYTF. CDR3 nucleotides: TGCGCCAGCAGCCAAGACCAGACTTACTATGGCTACACCTTC.

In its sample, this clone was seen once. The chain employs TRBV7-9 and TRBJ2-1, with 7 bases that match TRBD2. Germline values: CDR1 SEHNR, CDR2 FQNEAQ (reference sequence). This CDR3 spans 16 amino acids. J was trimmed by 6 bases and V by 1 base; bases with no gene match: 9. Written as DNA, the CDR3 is TGTGCCAGCAGCTTAGGTGGCGGGGGTCTTGGCAATGAGCAGTTCTTC. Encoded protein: CASSLGGGGLGNEQFF. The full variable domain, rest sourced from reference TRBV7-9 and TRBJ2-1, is DTGVSQNPRHKITKRGQNVTFRCDPISEHNRLYWYRQTLGQGPEFLTYFQNEAQLEKSRLLSDRFSAERPKGSFSTLEIQRTEQGDSAMYLCASSLGGGGLGNEQFFGPGTRLTVL.

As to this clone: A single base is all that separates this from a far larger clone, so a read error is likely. The CDR3 sequence: CASSIGTGAYNEQFF. Written as DNA, the CDR3 is TGTGCCAGCAGCATAGGGACAGGGGCCTACAATGAGCAGTTCTTC. This chain links TRBV27 with TRBJ2-1, with TRBD1 matching over 10 bases. Losses at the gene ends were 6 bases for V and 2 bases for J; bases not matched to a gene: 4. Germline values: CDR1 MNHEY, CDR2 SMNVEV (reference sequence). CDR3 size: 15 residues.

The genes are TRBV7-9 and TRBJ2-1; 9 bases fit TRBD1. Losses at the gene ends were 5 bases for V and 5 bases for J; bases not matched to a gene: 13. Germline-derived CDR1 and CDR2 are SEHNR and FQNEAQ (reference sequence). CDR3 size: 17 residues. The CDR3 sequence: CASSQTLGTGTNNEQFF. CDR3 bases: TGTGCCAGCAGCCAAACCCTGGGGACAGGGACGAACAATGAGCAGTTCTTC.

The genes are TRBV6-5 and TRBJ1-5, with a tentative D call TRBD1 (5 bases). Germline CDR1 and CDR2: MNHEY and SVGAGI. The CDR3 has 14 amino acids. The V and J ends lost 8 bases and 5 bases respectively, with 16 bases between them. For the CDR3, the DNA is TGTGCCAGCGGGGCGTCAGACCTATATCAGCCCCAGCATTTT. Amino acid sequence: CASGASDLYQPQHF.

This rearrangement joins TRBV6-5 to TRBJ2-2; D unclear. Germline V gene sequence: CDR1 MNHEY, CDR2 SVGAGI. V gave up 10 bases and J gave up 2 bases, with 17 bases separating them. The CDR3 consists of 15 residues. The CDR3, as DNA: TGTGCCACCAGGCAAGCGCAGCTAAACACCGGGGAGCTGTTTTTT. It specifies CATRQAQLNTGELFF.

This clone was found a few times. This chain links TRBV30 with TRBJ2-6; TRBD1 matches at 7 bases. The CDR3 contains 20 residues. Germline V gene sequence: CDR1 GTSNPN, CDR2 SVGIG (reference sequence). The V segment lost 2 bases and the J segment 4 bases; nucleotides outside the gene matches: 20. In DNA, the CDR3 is TGTGCCTGGAGTAGGATGGGGCCCGACAGGGAGTCGCGGGGGGCCAACGTCCTGACTTTC. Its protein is CAWSRMGPDRESRGANVLTF. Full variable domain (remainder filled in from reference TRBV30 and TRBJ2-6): SQTIHQWPATLVQPVGSPLSLECTVEGTSNPNLYWYRQAAGRGLQLLFYSVGIGQISSEVPQNLSASRPQDRQFILSSKKLLLSDSGFYLCAWSRMGPDRESRGANVLTFGAGSRLTVL.

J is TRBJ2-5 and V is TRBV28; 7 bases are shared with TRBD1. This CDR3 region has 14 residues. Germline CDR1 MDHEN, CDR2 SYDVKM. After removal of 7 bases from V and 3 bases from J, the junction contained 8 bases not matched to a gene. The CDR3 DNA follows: TGTGCCAGCACTAGACAGGGAGTAAAAGAGACCCAGTACTTC. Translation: CASTRQGVKETQYF.

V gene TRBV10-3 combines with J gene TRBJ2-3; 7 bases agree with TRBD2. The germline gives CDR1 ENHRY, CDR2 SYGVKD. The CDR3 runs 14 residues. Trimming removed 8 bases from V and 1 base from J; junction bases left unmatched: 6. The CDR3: CAIGREIGTDTQYF. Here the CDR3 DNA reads TGTGCCATCGGGCGGGAGATTGGCACAGATACGCAGTATTTT.

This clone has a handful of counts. CDR3 nucleotide sequence: TGTGCCACCAGCAGCAGGGGTAGAGTGGATGGCTACACCTTC. Its protein product is CATSSRGRVDGYTF. The V and J genes are TRBV15 and TRBJ1-2, with D tentatively TRBD1 (6 bases). Trimming pared 3 bases from V and 6 bases from J, leaving 14 bases between. CDR1 is LNHNV and CDR2 is YYDKDF in the germline V gene (reference sequence). This CDR3 is 14 amino acids long.

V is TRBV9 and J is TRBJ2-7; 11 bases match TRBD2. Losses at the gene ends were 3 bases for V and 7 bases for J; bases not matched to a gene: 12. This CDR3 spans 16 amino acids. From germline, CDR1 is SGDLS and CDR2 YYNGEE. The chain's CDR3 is CASSGGISGRAGEQYF. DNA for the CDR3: TGTGCCAGCAGCGGTGGTATTAGCGGGAGGGCGGGTGAGCAGTACTTC. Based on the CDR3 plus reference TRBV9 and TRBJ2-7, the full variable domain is DSGVTQTPKHLITATGQRVTLRCSPRSGDLSVYWYQQSLDQGLQFLIQYYNGEERAKGNILERFSAQQFPDLHSELNLSSLELGDSALYFCASSGGISGRAGEQYFGPGTRLTVT.

CDR3 region: CASSDSRQGAKFGNQPQHF. The CDR3 DNA follows: TGTGCCAGCAGTGACTCACGACAGGGGGCGAAGTTTGGCAATCAGCCCCAGCATTTT. V is TRBV6-4 and J is TRBJ1-5; 10 nucleotides line up with TRBD1. CDR3 size: 19 residues. The V gene end was trimmed by 0 bases and the J gene end by 2 bases; junction bases not matched to a gene: 10. Germline V gene data show CDR1 as MRHNA and CDR2 as SNTAGT.

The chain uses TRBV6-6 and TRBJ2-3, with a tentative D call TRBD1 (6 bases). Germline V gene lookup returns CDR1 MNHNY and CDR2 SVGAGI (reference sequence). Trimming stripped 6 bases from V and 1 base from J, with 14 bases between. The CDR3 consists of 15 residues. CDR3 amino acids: CASRDGPGGTDTQYF. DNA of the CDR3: TGTGCCAGCAGAGATGGACCAGGGGGCACAGATACGCAGTATTTT.

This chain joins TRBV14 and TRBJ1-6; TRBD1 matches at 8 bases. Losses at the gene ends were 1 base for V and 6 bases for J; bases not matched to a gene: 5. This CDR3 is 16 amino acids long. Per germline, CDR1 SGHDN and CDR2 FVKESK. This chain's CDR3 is CASSQVAGQVNSPLHF. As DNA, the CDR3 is TGTGCCAGCAGCCAAGTGGCGGGACAGGTTAATTCACCCCTCCACTTT.

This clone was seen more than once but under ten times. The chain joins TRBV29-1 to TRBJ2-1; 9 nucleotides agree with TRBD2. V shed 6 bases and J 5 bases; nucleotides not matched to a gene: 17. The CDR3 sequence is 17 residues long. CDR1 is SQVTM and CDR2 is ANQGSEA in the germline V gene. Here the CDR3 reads CSVGPPAGGPMDNEQFF. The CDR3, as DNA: TGCAGCGTGGGGCCGCCGGCGGGAGGGCCCATGGACAATGAGCAGTTCTTC.

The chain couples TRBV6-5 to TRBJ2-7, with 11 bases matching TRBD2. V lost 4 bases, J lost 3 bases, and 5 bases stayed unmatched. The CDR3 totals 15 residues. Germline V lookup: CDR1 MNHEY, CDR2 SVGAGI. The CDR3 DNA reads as TGTGCCAGCAGTTCCACTAGCGGGGGCCACTACGAGCAGTACTTC. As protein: CASSSTSGGHYEQYF.

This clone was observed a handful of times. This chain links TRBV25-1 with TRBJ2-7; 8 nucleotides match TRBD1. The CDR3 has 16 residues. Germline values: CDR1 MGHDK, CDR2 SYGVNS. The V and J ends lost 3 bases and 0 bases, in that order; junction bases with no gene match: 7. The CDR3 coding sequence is TGTGCCAGCAGTGAGGGGACAGGTGATTTCTCCTACGAGCAGTACTTC. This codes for CASSEGTGDFSYEQYF.

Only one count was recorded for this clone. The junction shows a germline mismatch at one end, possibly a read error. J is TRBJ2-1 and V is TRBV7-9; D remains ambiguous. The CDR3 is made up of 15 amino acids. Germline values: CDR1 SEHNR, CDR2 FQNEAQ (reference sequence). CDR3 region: CSSSYLVSSYNEQFF. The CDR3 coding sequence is TGTTCCAGCAGCTATCTAGTCAGTTCCTACAATGAGCAGTTCTTC.

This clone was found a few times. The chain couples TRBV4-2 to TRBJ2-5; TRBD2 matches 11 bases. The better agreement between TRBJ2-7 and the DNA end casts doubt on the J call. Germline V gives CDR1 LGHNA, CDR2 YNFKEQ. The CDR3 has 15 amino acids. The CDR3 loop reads CASSRTGLAVYEQYF. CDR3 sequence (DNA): TGTGCCAGCAGCCGAACGGGACTAGCGGTCTACGAGCAGTACTTC.

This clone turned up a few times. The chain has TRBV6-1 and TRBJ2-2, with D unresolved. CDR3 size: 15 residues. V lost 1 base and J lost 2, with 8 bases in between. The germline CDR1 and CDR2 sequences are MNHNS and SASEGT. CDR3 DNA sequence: TGTGCCAGCAGTGAAGTCCAGGTTAACACCGGGGAGCTGTTTTTT. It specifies CASSEVQVNTGELFF.

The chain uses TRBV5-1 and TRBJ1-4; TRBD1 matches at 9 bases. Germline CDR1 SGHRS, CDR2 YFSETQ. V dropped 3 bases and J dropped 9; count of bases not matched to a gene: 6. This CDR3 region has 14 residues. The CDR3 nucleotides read TGCGCCAGCAGCTCACAGGGGGCAGGACAAAAACTGTTTTTT. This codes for CASSSQGAGQKLFF.